This T cell receptor beta chain was identified in a study of OX40 agonist ivuxolimab in advanced cancers. Across the whole study: Patient treatment consisted of intravenous ivuxolimab administration every 2 weeks at 0.01 to 10 mg/kg. Partial response was recorded in three patients: one hepatocellular carcinoma and two cutaneous melanoma cases.

This CDR3 spans 16 amino acids. Germline V gene lookup returns CDR1 PRHDT and CDR2 FYEKMQ (reference sequence). Trimming at V came to 5 bases and at J to 5 bases, leaving 11 bases not matched to a gene. General study results and limits: The average count of expanded clones was higher among CD8+ T cells than among CD4+.

Repertoires were generated with immunoSEQ multiplex PCR, while TCRdb's copy carries only in-frame clones and drops some. The sample lists about 63,000 clones; 80% to 90% were seen once. As to this clone: Its antigen is undetermined.

This chain uses TRBV13 with TRBJ2-5; 10 bases fit TRBD2. The sequenced sample was CD4+ or CD8+ T cells sorted from blood, obtained in a trial of the OX40 agonist ivuxolimab. The sequence derives from an adult with an advanced solid tumor such as melanoma, head and neck, liver or kidney cancer. The CDR3 reads CASSARLAGWRETQYF. The CDR3 coding sequence is TGTGCCAGCAGCGCCCGACTAGCGGGTTGGAGGGAGACCCAGTACTTC.